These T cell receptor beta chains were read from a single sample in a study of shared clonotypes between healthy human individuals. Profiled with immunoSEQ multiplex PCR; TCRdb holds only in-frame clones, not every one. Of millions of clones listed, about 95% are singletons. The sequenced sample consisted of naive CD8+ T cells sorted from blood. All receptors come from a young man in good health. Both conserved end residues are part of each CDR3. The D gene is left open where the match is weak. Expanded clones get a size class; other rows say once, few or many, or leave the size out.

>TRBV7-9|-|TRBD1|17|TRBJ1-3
CASSSYFTGETGNTIYF
TGTGCCAGCAGCTCCTACTTTACAGGGGAAACTGGAAACACCATATATTTT
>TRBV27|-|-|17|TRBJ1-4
CASSLAGGGLPNEKLFF
TGTGCCAGCAGCCTGGCCGGGGGCGGACTTCCTAATGAAAAACTGTTTTTT
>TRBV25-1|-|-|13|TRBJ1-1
CASSERDGTEAFF
TGTGCCAGCAGTGAACGGGATGGGACTGAAGCTTTCTTT
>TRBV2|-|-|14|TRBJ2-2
CASSESSNTGELFF
TGTGCCAGCAGTGAATCCAGCAACACCGGGGAGCTGTTTTTT
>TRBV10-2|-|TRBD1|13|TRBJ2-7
CASRGQASYEQYF
TGCGCCAGCAGGGGACAGGCATCCTACGAGCAGTACTTC
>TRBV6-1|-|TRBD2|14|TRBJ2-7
CASSARGGSYEQYF
TGTGCCAGCAGTGCCCGGGGGGGCTCCTACGAGCAGTACTTC
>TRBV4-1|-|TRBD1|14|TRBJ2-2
CASSTGQGSGELFF
TGCGCCAGCAGTACGGGACAGGGTTCCGGGGAGCTGTTTTTT
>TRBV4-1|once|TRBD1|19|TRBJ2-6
CASSHGPGQDASGANVLTF
TGCGCCAGCAGCCACGGACCGGGACAGGATGCTTCTGGGGCCAACGTCCTGACTTTC
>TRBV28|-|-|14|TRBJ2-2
CASSFMGTTGELFF
TGTGCCAGCAGTTTTATGGGGACCACCGGGGAGCTGTTTTTT
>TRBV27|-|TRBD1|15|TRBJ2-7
CASSETGGSRYEQYF
TGTGCCAGCAGTGAAACAGGGGGATCCCGTTACGAGCAGTACTTC
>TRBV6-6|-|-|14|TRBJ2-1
CASSSWESDNEQFF
TGTGCCAGCAGTTCCTGGGAGAGCGACAATGAGCAGTTCTTC
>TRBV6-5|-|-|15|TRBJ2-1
CASSFGPASYNEQFF
TGTGCCAGCAGCTTCGGACCGGCCTCTTACAATGAGCAGTTCTTC
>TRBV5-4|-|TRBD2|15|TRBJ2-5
CASSPAGGAQETQYF
TGTGCCAGCAGCCCGGCGGGGGGCGCCCAAGAGACCCAGTACTTC